This T cell receptor beta chain originates from a study of blood T cell repertoires in COVID-19. Study at large: COVID-19 samples from acute and convalescent phases originated in the United States, Italy and Spain. From T cells, B-cell-depleted T cells, or PBMCs came the material, which was cDNA or gDNA.

CDR3 length: 17 amino acids. V lost 0 bases, J lost 2 bases, and 6 bases stayed unmatched. Germline values: CDR1 LGHNA, CDR2 YSLEER. In the authors' workflow: Scientists estimated how many nucleated cells there were by amplifying reference gene primers. TCRdb's copy holds only in-frame clones and misses some; the assay was immunoSEQ multiplex PCR. V, J and clone size are those of that table, while D and trimming were read from the DNA. The sample has 120,000 or so clones, around 87% seen once. Sequenced sample: peripheral blood. This rearrangement joins TRBV4-3 to TRBJ2-1; 8 nucleotides agree with TRBD2. The TCR comes from a man aged 45-65 years with acute or convalescent COVID-19. CDR3 nucleotides: TGCGCCAGCAGCCAAGATCTGTCGGGAGGGCCCTACAATGAGCAGTTCTTC. It specifies CASSQDLSGGPYNEQFF.